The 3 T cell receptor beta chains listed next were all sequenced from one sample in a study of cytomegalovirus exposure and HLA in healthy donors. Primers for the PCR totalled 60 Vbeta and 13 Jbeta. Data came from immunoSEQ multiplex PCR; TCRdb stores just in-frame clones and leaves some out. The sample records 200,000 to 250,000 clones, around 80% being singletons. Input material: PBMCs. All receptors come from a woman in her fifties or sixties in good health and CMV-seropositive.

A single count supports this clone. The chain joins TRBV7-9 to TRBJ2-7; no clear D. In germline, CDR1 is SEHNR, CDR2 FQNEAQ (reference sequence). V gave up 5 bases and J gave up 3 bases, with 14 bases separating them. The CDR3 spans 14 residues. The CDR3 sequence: CASSLSLGDYEQYF. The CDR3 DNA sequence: TGTGCCAGCAGCCTCTCATTGGGCGACTACGAGCAGTACTTC.

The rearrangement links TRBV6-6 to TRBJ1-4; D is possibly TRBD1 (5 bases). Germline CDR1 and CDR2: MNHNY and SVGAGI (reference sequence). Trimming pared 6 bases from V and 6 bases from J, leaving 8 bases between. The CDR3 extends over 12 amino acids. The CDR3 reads CASRGDHEKLFF. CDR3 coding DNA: TGTGCCAGCAGAGGGGATCATGAAAAACTGTTTTTT.

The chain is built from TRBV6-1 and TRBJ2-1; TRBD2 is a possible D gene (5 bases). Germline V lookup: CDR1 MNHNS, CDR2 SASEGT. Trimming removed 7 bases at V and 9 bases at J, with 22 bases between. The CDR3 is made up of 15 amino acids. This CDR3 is CASTRRSRGSAEQFF. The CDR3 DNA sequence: TGTGCCAGCACCAGGAGGAGCCGAGGCTCAGCTGAGCAGTTCTTC.